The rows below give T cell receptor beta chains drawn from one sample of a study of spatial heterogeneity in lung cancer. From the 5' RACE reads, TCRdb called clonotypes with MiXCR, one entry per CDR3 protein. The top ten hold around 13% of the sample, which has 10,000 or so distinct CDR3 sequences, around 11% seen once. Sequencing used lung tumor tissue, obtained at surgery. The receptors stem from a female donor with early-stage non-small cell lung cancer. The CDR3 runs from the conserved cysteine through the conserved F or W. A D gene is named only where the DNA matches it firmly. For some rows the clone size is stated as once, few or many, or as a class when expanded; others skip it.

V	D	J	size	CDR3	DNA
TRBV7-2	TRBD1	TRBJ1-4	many	CASSPYRGGEKLFF	TGTGCCAGCAGCCCCTACAGGGGCGGCGAAAAACTGTTTTTT
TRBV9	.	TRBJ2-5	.	CASSVEGYQETQYF	TGTGCCAGCAGCGTAGAGGGGTACCAAGAGACCCAGTACTTC
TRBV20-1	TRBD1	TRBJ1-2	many	CSAGQGIEYGYTF	TGCAGTGCTGGACAGGGGATAGAGTATGGCTACACCTTC
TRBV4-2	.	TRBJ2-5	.	CASSQNWGETQYF	TGTGCCAGCAGCCAGAACTGGGGAGAGACCCAGTACTTC
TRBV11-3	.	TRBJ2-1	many	CASSPRTQSSYNEQFF	TGTGCCAGCAGCCCTCGGACGCAGAGCTCCTACAATGAGCAGTTCTTC
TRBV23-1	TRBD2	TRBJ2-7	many	CASRRGLAGGYSYEQYF	TGCGCCAGCAGGAGGGGACTAGCGGGAGGCTACTCCTACGAGCAGTACTTC
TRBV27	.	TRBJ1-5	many	CASSFRQGMGSNQPQHF	TGTGCCAGCAGTTTTCGGCAGGGGATGGGTAGCAATCAGCCCCAGCATTTT
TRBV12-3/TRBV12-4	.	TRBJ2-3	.	CASSLGGAEDTQYF	TGTGCCAGCAGTTTGGGGGGGGCGGAAGATACGCAGTATTTT
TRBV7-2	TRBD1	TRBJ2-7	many	CASSLSGQGSYEQYF	TGTGCCAGCAGCTTGTCGGGACAGGGCTCCTACGAGCAGTACTTC
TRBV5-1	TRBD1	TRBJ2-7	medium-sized	CASSPRTGPYEQYF	TGCGCCAGCAGCCCCCGGACAGGGCCCTACGAGCAGTACTTC
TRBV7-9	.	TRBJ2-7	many	CASSFGDGEQYF	TGTGCCAGCAGCTTTGGGGACGGGGAGCAGTACTTC
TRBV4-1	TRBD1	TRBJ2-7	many	CASSQGRDRGFYEQYF	TGCGCCAGCAGCCAAGGCCGGGACAGGGGATTCTACGAGCAGTACTTC
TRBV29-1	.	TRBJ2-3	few	CSVDRGADTQYF	TGCAGCGTTGACAGGGGCGCAGATACGCAGTATTTT
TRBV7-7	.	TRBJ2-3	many	CASSFGVSSTDTQYF	TGTGCTAGCAGCTTCGGGGTATCCTCCACAGATACGCAGTATTTT
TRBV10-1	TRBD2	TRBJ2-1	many	CASSPLTSGNNEQFF	TGCGCCAGCAGCCCCCTGACTAGCGGGAACAATGAGCAGTTCTTC
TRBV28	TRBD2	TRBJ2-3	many	CASSSPPSGGAYTQYF	TGTGCCAGCAGTTCACCCCCTAGCGGGGGGGCCTATACGCAGTATTTT
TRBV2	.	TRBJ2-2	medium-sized	CASSVDRMNTGELFF	TGTGCCAGCAGTGTTGACAGGATGAACACCGGGGAGCTGTTTTTT
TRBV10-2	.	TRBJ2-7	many	CASSDWASTTYEQYF	TGCGCCAGCAGTGATTGGGCCAGCACCACCTACGAGCAGTACTTC
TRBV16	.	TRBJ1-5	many	CASSQIHSNQPQHF	TGTGCCAGCAGCCAAATCCATAGCAATCAGCCCCAGCATTTT
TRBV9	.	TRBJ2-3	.	CASSGIPNSDTQYF	TGTGCCAGCAGCGGGATCCCGAACTCGGATACGCAGTATTTT
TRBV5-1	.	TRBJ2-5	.	CASSLAGQGQETQYF	TGCGCCAGCAGCTTGGCGGGGCAGGGACAAGAGACCCAGTACTTC
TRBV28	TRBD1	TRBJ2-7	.	CASSLWTGLSYEQYF	TGTGCCAGCAGTTTATGGACAGGGCTCTCCTACGAGCAGTACTTC